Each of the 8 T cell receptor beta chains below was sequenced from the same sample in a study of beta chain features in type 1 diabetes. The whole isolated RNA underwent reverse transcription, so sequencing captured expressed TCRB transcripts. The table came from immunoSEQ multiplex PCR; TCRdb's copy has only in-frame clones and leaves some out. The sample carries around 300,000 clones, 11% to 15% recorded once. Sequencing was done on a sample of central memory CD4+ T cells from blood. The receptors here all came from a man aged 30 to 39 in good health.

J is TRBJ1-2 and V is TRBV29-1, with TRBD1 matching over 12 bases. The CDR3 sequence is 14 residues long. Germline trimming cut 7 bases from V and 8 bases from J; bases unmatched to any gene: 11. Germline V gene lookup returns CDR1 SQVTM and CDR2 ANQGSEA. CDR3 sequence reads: CSAAGDRGRKGYTF. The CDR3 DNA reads TGCAGCGCCGCTGGGGACAGGGGGCGGAAAGGCTACACCTTC.

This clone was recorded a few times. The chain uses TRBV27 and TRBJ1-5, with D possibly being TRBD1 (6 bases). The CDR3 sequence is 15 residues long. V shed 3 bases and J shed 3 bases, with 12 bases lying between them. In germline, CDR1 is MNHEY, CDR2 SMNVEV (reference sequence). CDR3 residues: CASSFEGHLNQPQHF. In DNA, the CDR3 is TGTGCCAGCAGTTTTGAGGGACACCTCAATCAGCCCCAGCATTTT.

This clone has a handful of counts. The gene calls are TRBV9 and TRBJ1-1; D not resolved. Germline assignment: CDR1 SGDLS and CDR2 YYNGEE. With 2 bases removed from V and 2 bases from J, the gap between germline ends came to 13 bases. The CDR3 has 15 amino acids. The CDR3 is CASSVTERLNTEAFF. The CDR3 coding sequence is TGTGCCAGCAGCGTGACGGAACGGCTAAACACTGAAGCTTTCTTT.

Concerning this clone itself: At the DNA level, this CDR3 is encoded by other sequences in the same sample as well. CDR3 amino acids: CASTLAGGTDTQYF. Here the CDR3 DNA reads TGTGCCAGCACCTTAGCGGGAGGCACAGATACGCAGTATTTT. V and J are TRBV6-1 and TRBJ2-3; 9 nucleotides agree with TRBD2. With V trimmed by 7 bases and J by 1 base, 3 bases remained unmatched. CDR3 length: 14 residues. Germline V lookup: CDR1 MNHNS, CDR2 SASEGT.

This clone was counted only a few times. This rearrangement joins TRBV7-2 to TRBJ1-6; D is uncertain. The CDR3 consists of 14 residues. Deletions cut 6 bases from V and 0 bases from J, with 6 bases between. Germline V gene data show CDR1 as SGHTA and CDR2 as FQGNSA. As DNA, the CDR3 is TGTGCCAGCAGTCAGAGCTCCTATAATTCACCCCTCCACTTT. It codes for CASSQSSYNSPLHF.

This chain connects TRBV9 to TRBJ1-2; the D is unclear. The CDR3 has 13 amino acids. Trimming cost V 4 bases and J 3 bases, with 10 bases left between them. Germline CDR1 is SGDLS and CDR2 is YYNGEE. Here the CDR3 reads CASSPNPDYGYTF. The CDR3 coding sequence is TGTGCCAGCAGCCCGAATCCGGACTATGGCTACACCTTC.

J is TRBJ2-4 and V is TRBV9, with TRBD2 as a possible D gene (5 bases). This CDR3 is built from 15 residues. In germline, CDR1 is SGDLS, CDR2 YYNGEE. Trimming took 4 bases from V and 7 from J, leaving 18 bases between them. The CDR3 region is CASSSKDGPGNIQYF. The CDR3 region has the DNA TGTGCCAGCAGCTCAAAAGACGGCCCGGGGAACATTCAGTACTTC.

CDR3 loop: CASSQEVVAGYNEQFF. The CDR3 bases are TGCGCCAGCAGCCAAGAGGTGGTAGCGGGGTACAATGAGCAGTTCTTC. The chain joins TRBV4-1 to TRBJ2-1; 8 bases match TRBD2. CDR3 size: 16 residues. V dropped 0 bases and J dropped 4; count of bases not matched to a gene: 5. Looked up from germline, CDR1 is MGHRA and CDR2 is YSYEKL.